Listed below are T cell receptor beta chains from one sample, sequenced in a study of Ad26.COV2.S vaccination and SARS-CoV-2 variants. Using immunoSEQ multiplex PCR, the repertoire was profiled, and TCRdb retains in-frame clones only, with some absent. The sample carries 300,000 to 400,000 clones, 85% to 90% recorded once. The source was peripheral blood, collected in a trial of Ad26.COV2.S vaccine versus placebo. The origin of the receptors is a person between 18 and 65 years old who received the Ad26.COV2.S COVID-19 vaccine or a placebo. Both conserved end residues are part of each CDR3. A D gene is named only where the DNA matches it firmly. For some rows the clone size is stated as once, few or many, or as a class when expanded; others skip it.

CDR3nt,CDR3aa,v_gene,abundance,j_gene,d_gene
TGTGCCAGCAGCTACTATCCGGGCCGCACGTATGGCTACACCTTC,CASSYYPGRTYGYTF,TRBV7-2,NA,TRBJ1-2,NA
TGTGCCAGCAGTCCTCGGACTAGTTCCGGGGAGCTGTTTTTT,CASSPRTSSGELFF,TRBV6-4,NA,TRBJ2-2,TRBD2
TGTGCCAGCAGTGAGGGCCCTGTAGCGGGGAAGGAGTACGAGCAGTACTTC,CASSEGPVAGKEYEQYF,TRBV6-2/TRBV6-3,NA,TRBJ2-7,TRBD2
TGTGCCAGCAGCCAAGCGTCTGTAAATAGCAATCAGCCCCAGCATTTT,CASSQASVNSNQPQHF,TRBV5-6,NA,TRBJ1-5,NA
TGTGCCAGTAGTACCGATGACGGGACTAGCGGGGTAGGCAATGAGCAGTTCTTC,CASSTDDGTSGVGNEQFF,TRBV19,NA,TRBJ2-1,TRBD2
TGTGCCAGCAGCGTGGACAGGTCACAAGAGACCCAGTACTTC,CASSVDRSQETQYF,TRBV9,NA,TRBJ2-5,TRBD1
TGTGCCAGCAGCCAATCGGTTAGGGTAGGAGCTTTCTTT,CASSQSVRVGAFF,TRBV3-1/TRBV3-2,once,TRBJ1-1,NA
TGTGCCAGCAGCGTAGGGAGTAGCGGGGGGGCCAAGGGTGAGCAGTACTTC,CASSVGSSGGAKGEQYF,TRBV7-2,once,TRBJ2-7,TRBD2
TGTGCCAGCAGTTTCTTTGGGAAAGGCTACACCTTC,CASSFFGKGYTF,TRBV28,NA,TRBJ1-2,NA
TGTGCCAGCAGCGCACGGGACAGGGGAAATGGCTACACCTTC,CASSARDRGNGYTF,TRBV9,NA,TRBJ1-2,TRBD1